Following are 21 T cell receptor beta chains from one sample sequenced in a study of blood T cell repertoires in COVID-19. Assay used: immunoSEQ multiplex PCR; TCRdb lists only in-frame clones, some missing. The sample lists about 68,000 clones, around 82% occurring once. The sequenced material came from peripheral blood. These receptors were taken from a man aged 50-60 years with active COVID-19.

V usage is TRBV4-2 and J usage is TRBJ2-1, with 11 nucleotides matching TRBD2. The CDR3 is 17 residues long. From germline, CDR1 is LGHNA and CDR2 YNFKEQ. V dropped 4 bases and J dropped 7; count of bases not matched to a gene: 12. DNA for the CDR3: TGTGCCAGCAGCCCAATACTAGCGGGGGACACACTGAATGAGCAGTTCTTC. Translated, it gives CASSPILAGDTLNEQFF.

The chain has TRBV27 and TRBJ2-7; 12 bases fit TRBD2. J lost 1 base, V lost 7 bases, and 8 bases had no gene match. Germline CDR1 reads MNHEY; CDR2 reads SMNVEV (reference sequence). The CDR3 loop spans 16 amino acids. DNA for the CDR3: TGTGCCAGCACAGGACTAGCGGGAAGGAGGTCCTACGAGCAGTACTTC. Its translation is CASTGLAGRRSYEQYF.

The rearrangement joins TRBV11-3 to TRBJ2-2; no firm D call. V dropped 2 bases and J dropped 5 bases, with 9 bases sitting between them. Germline values: CDR1 SGHNT, CDR2 YENEEA. CDR3 length: 14 residues. The CDR3 DNA sequence: TGTGCCAGCAGCTTAAATCCCGAGACCGGGGAGCTGTTTTTT. This codes for CASSLNPETGELFF.

V and J are TRBV6-4 and TRBJ1-3; tentative D call: TRBD1 (6 bases). The CDR3 runs to 15 residues. V was trimmed by 8 bases and J by 2 bases, leaving 16 bases between them. Per the germline V gene, CDR1 is MRHNA and CDR2 is SNTAGT. CDR3 DNA sequence: TGTGCCAGCGGAACAGGGTTCCTCCCTGGAAACACCATATATTTT. As protein: CASGTGFLPGNTIYF.

J is TRBJ1-6 and V is TRBV6-5; D not certain. The CDR3 extends over 13 amino acids. Germline CDR1 is MNHEY and CDR2 is SVGAGI. Deletions cut 6 bases from V and 9 bases from J, with 12 bases between. The DNA for the CDR3 is TGTGCCAGCAGAGTTCGGGGATTTTCACCCCTCCACTTT. As protein: CASRVRGFSPLHF.

This clone was seen a single time. This sequence joins TRBV6-6 and TRBJ2-1; 10 positions match TRBD2. V was clipped by 8 bases and J by 6 bases; unmatched bases: 13. The germline gives CDR1 MNHNY, CDR2 SVGAGI (reference sequence). The length of the CDR3 is 16 residues. The CDR3 loop is CASLFGGRLAGNEQFF. Written as DNA, the CDR3 is TGTGCCAGCCTATTCGGAGGGAGACTAGCGGGCAATGAGCAGTTCTTC.

V and J are TRBV27 and TRBJ1-6; 10 nucleotides align to TRBD1. Germline V gene sequence: CDR1 MNHEY, CDR2 SMNVEV (reference sequence). V shed 5 bases, J shed 7 bases, and the junction held 8 bases outside the gene matches. The CDR3 length is 16 residues. The CDR3 coding sequence is TGTGCCAGCAGTAGCGGGGGACAGGGGTACAATTCACCCCTCCACTTT. This codes for CASSSGGQGYNSPLHF.

The chain couples TRBV28 to TRBJ1-3; D is ambiguous. The V end lost 5 bases, the J end lost 2 bases, and 16 bases lay between the germline ends. The germline gives CDR1 MDHEN, CDR2 SYDVKM. The CDR3 loop spans 16 amino acids. CDR3 in amino acids: CASSGPRSRAGNTIYF. The CDR3 coding sequence is TGTGCCAGCAGTGGTCCCCGATCCCGCGCTGGAAACACCATATATTTT.

CDR3 sequence: CASSLAGGYLGTFF. For the CDR3, the DNA is TGTGCCAGCAGCTTAGCCGGGGGGTACCTTGGAACTTTCTTT. The chain is built from TRBV7-2 and TRBJ1-1; possibly TRBD1 for D (5 bases). Germline assignment: CDR1 SGHTA and CDR2 FQGNSA. V lost 0 bases, J lost 12 bases, and 17 bases lay in between. The CDR3 length is 14 residues.

The V and J genes are TRBV6-5 and TRBJ1-6, with 7 nucleotides matching TRBD1. The J segment lost 9 bases and the V segment lost 0 bases, leaving 8 bases of the junction unmatched. The germline V gene has CDR1 MNHEY and CDR2 SVGAGI. This CDR3 contains 16 residues. The CDR3, as DNA: TGTGCCAGCAGTTACTCGAGGGGGCAGGGGACTTCACCCCTCCACTTT. The encoded protein is CASSYSRGQGTSPLHF.

The CDR3 loop is CASSLGTAGANVLTF. DNA for the CDR3: TGTGCCAGCAGCCTAGGGACAGCTGGGGCCAACGTCCTGACTTTC. The chain is built from TRBV5-4 and TRBJ2-6; 7 bases map to TRBD1. The CDR3 totals 15 residues. J gave up 2 bases and V 4 bases, and 3 bases lay outside the gene matches. Germline CDR1 reads SGHNT; CDR2 reads YYREEE (reference sequence).

CDR3 nucleotides: TGTGCCACCAGCAGAGGGGGGATGGGGACTAGCGGGAGTAATGAGCAGTTCTTC. It is translated as CATSRGGMGTSGSNEQFF. The V and J genes are TRBV15 and TRBJ2-1; TRBD2 matches at 14 bases. Germline trimming cut 1 base from V and 7 bases from J; bases unmatched to any gene: 9. Germline assignment: CDR1 LNHNV and CDR2 YYDKDF (reference sequence). The CDR3 contains 18 residues.

The chain joins TRBV3-1 (or the pseudogene TRBV3-2) to TRBJ1-1; D may be TRBD1 (5 bases). V was cut by 10 bases and J by 7 bases, with 13 bases left in between. The germline gives CDR1 LGHDT, CDR2 YNNKEL (reference sequence). CDR3 length: 11 residues. The CDR3 sequence is CANPQGGEAFF. The CDR3 DNA reads as TGTGCCAACCCTCAGGGAGGTGAAGCTTTCTTT.

The genes are TRBV3-1 (or the pseudogene TRBV3-2) and TRBJ2-7; TRBD1 aligns across 8 bases. This CDR3 has 14 amino acids. V dropped 2 bases and J dropped 7; count of bases not matched to a gene: 7. From germline, CDR1 is LGHDT and CDR2 YNNKEL (reference sequence). The CDR3 DNA sequence: TGTGCCAGCAGCCAAATGACAGGGGTAGGGGAGCAGTACTTC. This codes for CASSQMTGVGEQYF.

The chain is built from TRBV29-1 and TRBJ2-7, with 9 bases identical to TRBD1. Germline CDR1 and CDR2: SQVTM and ANQGSEA. The length of the CDR3 is 11 residues. V lost 6 bases and J lost 4; bases outside the gene matches: 1. The CDR3 spells CSVGTGYEQYF. The CDR3 DNA reads TGCAGCGTGGGGACAGGGTACGAGCAGTACTTC.

The V and J genes are TRBV5-8 and TRBJ1-5, with D unclear. Germline CDR1 is SGHTS and CDR2 is YDEGEE. V lost 0 bases and J lost 3, with 10 bases in between. The CDR3 totals 15 residues. Here the CDR3 DNA reads TGTGCCAGCAGCTTGGTAGGTCAGGCCAATCAGCCCCAGCATTTT. Protein product: CASSLVGQANQPQHF.

The V call is TRBV18, the J call TRBJ2-1, with 7 bases matching TRBD2. Germline trimming cut 11 bases from V and 7 bases from J; bases unmatched to any gene: 8. The CDR3 covers 12 residues. CDR1 KGHSH and CDR2 LQKENI come from the germline V gene. Written as DNA, the CDR3 is TGTGCCGCCCATGGGGGGGAGAATGAGCAGTTCTTC. Protein: CAAHGGENEQFF.

This clone was recorded only once. V is TRBV12-3 or TRBV12-4 and J is TRBJ1-1; 7 bases agree with TRBD1. The CDR3 is 13 amino acids. V lost 6 bases to trimming and J lost 6 bases; unmatched junction nucleotides: 7. CDR3 in amino acids: CASSPTGMPEAFF. The CDR3 nucleotides are TGTGCCAGCAGCCCGACAGGGATGCCTGAAGCTTTCTTT.

J is TRBJ1-6 and V is TRBV5-6; TRBD1 aligns across 7 bases. CDR3 length: 15 amino acids. J lost 8 bases, V lost 5 bases, and 10 bases had no gene match. Germline V CDR1 and CDR2: SGHDT, YYEEEE. In DNA form, the CDR3 reads TGTGCCAGCAGTCGGCGACAGGGTTTGGATTCACCCCTCCACTTT. It yields the protein CASSRRQGLDSPLHF.

This clone has a handful of counts. The chain employs TRBV7-8 and TRBJ2-7, with TRBD1 identical over 8 bases. This CDR3 has 14 residues. Germline trimming cut 2 bases from V and 5 bases from J; bases unmatched to any gene: 5. The germline V gene has CDR1 SGHVS and CDR2 FQNEAQ. For the CDR3, the DNA is TGTGCCAGCAGCTTACAGGGGGCCGCCGACGAGCAGTACTTC. Its translation: CASSLQGAADEQYF.

The chain links TRBV19 to TRBJ1-1; 7 positions match TRBD1. Looked up from germline, CDR1 is LNHDA and CDR2 is SQIVND (reference sequence). CDR3 length: 14 residues. The ends lost 7 bases at V and 1 base at J; junction bases unmatched: 6. CDR3 DNA sequence: TGTGCCAGTAACCCCGGGACAGAGAACACTGAAGCTTTCTTT. This translates into CASNPGTENTEAFF.